This T cell receptor beta chain was identified during a study of CD8 T cells in Susac syndrome. Comment on this clonotype: Its specificity is unknown.

RNA amounts of roughly 0.5 to 1 ug underwent reverse transcription with random hexamers. TCRdb re-derived calls from the immunoSEQ multiplex PCR reads in MiXCR, one entry per CDR3 protein. The table has about 180,000 distinct CDR3 sequences, just under 95% seen once. Germline V gene sequence: CDR1 SGHTA, CDR2 FQGNSA. The CDR3 consists of 15 residues. V shed 5 bases and J 9 bases; nucleotides not matched to a gene: 6. Whole-study findings and limits: CD4+ T cell repertoires in Susac syndrome lacked clonal expansion.

The clonotype originates from a human donor with Susac syndrome. The J gene is TRBJ2-1, the V gene TRBV7-2; 14 nucleotides match TRBD2. Sequenced sample: CD4+ T cells from PBMCs. CDR3 nucleotide sequence: TGTGCCAGCAGCCCCTGGACTAGCGGGGGGAGTGAGCAGTTCTTC. Translating gives CASSPWTSGGSEQFF. Filled out from reference TRBV7-2 and TRBJ2-1, the complete variable domain reads GAGVSQSPSNKVTEKGKDVELRCDPISGHTALYWYRQSLGQGLEFLIYFQGNSAPDKSGLPSDRFSAERTGGSVSTLTIQRTQQEDSAVYLCASSPWTSGGSEQFFGPGTRLTVL.